The 26 T cell receptor beta chains in this list originate from one sample, sequenced in a study of blood T cell repertoires in COVID-19. Libraries were prepared by immunoSEQ multiplex PCR; TCRdb keeps only in-frame clonotypes and omits some of them. The sample consists of tens of thousands of clones, approximately 82% of them appearing once. The source material was peripheral blood. The source is an older woman with acute or convalescent COVID-19.

The chain has TRBV6-6 and TRBJ1-1; maybe TRBD1 (5 bases). Trimming removed 11 bases from V and 2 bases from J, with 15 bases in between. Germline CDR1 MNHNY, CDR2 SVGAGI (reference sequence). CDR3 size: 13 residues. CDR3 loop: CAYTDTYNTEAFF. Here the CDR3 DNA reads TGTGCCTATACGGACACTTATAACACTGAAGCTTTCTTT.

The chain joins TRBV11-2 to TRBJ1-1; D not resolved. V lost 2 bases to trimming and J lost 7 bases, with 11 bases between them. The germline CDR1 and CDR2 sequences are SGHAT and FQNNGV. The CDR3 sequence is 13 residues long. DNA for the CDR3: TGTGCCAGCAGCTTATTGAGGGCCGGTGAAGCTTTCTTT. As protein: CASSLLRAGEAFF.

The chain is built from TRBV18 and TRBJ1-4; tentatively, D is TRBD1 (6 bases). Germline V gene lookup returns CDR1 KGHSH and CDR2 LQKENI. Deletions cut 6 bases from V and 6 bases from J, with 11 bases between. The CDR3 is made up of 13 amino acids. CDR3 nucleotide sequence: TGTGCCAGCTCGGACAGCCTCCATGAAAAACTGTTTTTT. It encodes CASSDSLHEKLFF.

A word on this clone: In the same sample, other DNA sequences code for this CDR3. J is TRBJ2-5 and V is TRBV9; 7 bases are shared with TRBD2. With 0 bases clipped from V and 4 bases from J, the junction kept 6 bases outside the gene matches. The CDR3 spans 15 residues. Germline V gives CDR1 SGDLS, CDR2 YYNGEE. This CDR3 reads CASSVEAGGGETQYF. In DNA form, the CDR3 reads TGTGCCAGCAGCGTAGAGGCGGGCGGGGGAGAGACCCAGTACTTC.

The rearrangement uses TRBV4-2 and TRBJ1-1; TRBD1 agrees at 9 bases. The germline V gene has CDR1 LGHNA and CDR2 YNFKEQ. V lost 4 bases and J lost 0; bases outside the gene matches: 3. The CDR3 is made up of 15 amino acids. The CDR3 DNA is TGTGCCAGCAGCCCGACAGGGGGGGTGAACACTGAAGCTTTCTTT. This codes for CASSPTGGVNTEAFF.

The gene calls are TRBV28 and TRBJ1-2, with 7 bases identical to TRBD1. Trimming at V came to 10 bases and at J to 8 bases, leaving 10 bases not matched to a gene. The CDR3 length is 12 residues. Germline V lookup: CDR1 MDHEN, CDR2 SYDVKM. The CDR3 region is CATASGTEGYTF. In DNA form, the CDR3 reads TGTGCCACCGCCTCCGGGACAGAAGGCTACACCTTC.

V is TRBV7-8 and J is TRBJ2-1, with TRBD2 as a possible D gene (5 bases). Germline V lookup: CDR1 SGHVS, CDR2 FQNEAQ. The ends were cut back, 0 bases at V and 4 bases at J, with 10 bases in the middle. This CDR3 is 15 amino acids long. This CDR3 is CASSLAGLAYNEQFF. The CDR3 DNA is TGTGCCAGCAGCTTAGCCGGACTGGCTTACAATGAGCAGTTCTTC.

The genes are TRBV6-2 or TRBV6-3 and TRBJ2-3, with TRBD2 matching 12 bases. Germline loops: CDR1 MNHEY, CDR2 SVGEGT. With 5 bases clipped from V and 2 bases from J, the junction kept 2 bases outside the gene matches. The CDR3 runs 15 residues. CDR3 DNA sequence: TGTGCCAGCAGTCGACTAGCGGGGGTCACAGATACGCAGTATTTT. Translating it yields CASSRLAGVTDTQYF.

Notes on this clone: One base away lies a much larger clone, so this may be a sequencing read error. The chain carries TRBV11-3 and TRBJ2-7, with 9 nucleotides matching TRBD1. The junction had 4 bases not matched to a gene; V was cut back by 4 bases and J by 3 bases. The CDR3 is 14 residues long. The germline CDR1 and CDR2 sequences are SGHNT and YENEEA. CDR3 in amino acids: CASSSTGGVYEQYF. The CDR3 DNA reads as TGTGCCAGCAGCTCTACAGGGGGCGTCTACGAGCAGTACTTC.

The chain carries TRBV18 and TRBJ1-1, with 9 nucleotides matching TRBD1. The V gene end was trimmed by 0 bases and the J gene end by 3 bases; junction bases not matched to a gene: 5. This CDR3 has 16 residues. The germline V gene has CDR1 KGHSH and CDR2 LQKENI. The CDR3 coding sequence is TGTGCCAGCTCACCACCGGACAGGGGAGGGGACACTGAAGCTTTCTTT. Its protein is CASSPPDRGGDTEAFF.

This clone was picked up a small number of times. The chain couples TRBV10-3 to TRBJ1-3; no clear D. Trimming cost V 10 bases and J 2 bases, with 15 bases left between them. Germline CDR1 is ENHRY and CDR2 is SYGVKD. The CDR3 is made up of 14 amino acids. CDR3: CATKHSEAGNTIYF. The DNA of the CDR3 is TGTGCCACTAAGCATAGTGAGGCTGGAAACACCATATATTTT.

The V and J genes are TRBV5-4 and TRBJ2-5, with TRBD2 matching 8 bases. The CDR3 has 14 residues. The V segment lost 2 bases and the J segment 3 bases; nucleotides outside the gene matches: 3. CDR1 and CDR2 (germline): SGHNT, YYREEE (reference sequence). The CDR3 loop is CASSFNSGKETQYF. The DNA of the CDR3 is TGTGCCAGCAGCTTCAATAGCGGGAAAGAGACCCAGTACTTC.

This clone appeared once. The chain joins TRBV7-3 to TRBJ1-2, with 8 positions matching TRBD1. The CDR3 runs to 15 residues. Germline CDR1 and CDR2: SGHTA and FQGTGA. The V segment lost 5 bases and the J segment 2 bases; nucleotides outside the gene matches: 7. The CDR3 sequence is CASSPGAGGNYGYTF. CDR3 DNA: TGTGCCAGCAGCCCCGGGGCAGGGGGCAACTATGGCTACACCTTC. The variable domain in full, with the rest retrieved from reference TRBV7-3 and TRBJ1-2, is GAGVSQTPSNKVTEKGKYVELRCDPISGHTALYWYRQSLGQGPEFLIYFQGTGAADDSGLPNDRFFAVRPEGSVSTLKIQRTERGDSAVYLCASSPGAGGNYGYTFGSGTRLTVV.

The genes are TRBV6-1 and TRBJ2-1, with D possibly being TRBD2 (7 bases). The V and J ends lost 1 base and 2 bases respectively, with 18 bases between them. Per germline, CDR1 MNHNS and CDR2 SASEGT. The CDR3 spans 18 residues. For the CDR3, the DNA is TGTGCCAGCAGTGAAGGGCCCGATGCGGGGGCCCCCTACAATGAGCAGTTCTTC. Its protein is CASSEGPDAGAPYNEQFF.

The CDR3 nucleotides are TGTGCCAGCAGCCCCCGGGACAGGGTTCGCTACGAGCAGTACTTC. Translation gives CASSPRDRVRYEQYF. The chain employs TRBV11-3 and TRBJ2-7, with 9 positions matching TRBD1. Trimming took 5 bases from V and 3 from J; bases not matched to a gene: 8. Per germline, CDR1 SGHNT and CDR2 YENEEA. The CDR3 length is 15 residues.

V and J are TRBV12-3 or TRBV12-4 and TRBJ1-5, with TRBD1 matching 9 bases. The V gene end was trimmed by 5 bases and the J gene end by 5 bases; junction bases not matched to a gene: 1. There are 13 residues in the CDR3. DNA for the CDR3: TGTGCCAGCAGTCACAGGGGGCATCAGCCCCAGCATTTT. Amino acid sequence: CASSHRGHQPQHF.

This clone was counted once. The rearrangement joins TRBV24-1 to TRBJ1-2, with D perhaps matching TRBD1 (6 bases). Germline CDR1 reads KGHDR; CDR2 reads SFDVKD. The CDR3 runs 15 residues. Trimming took off 7 bases at V and 5 bases at J, with 19 bases between the two ends. The CDR3, as DNA: TGTGCCACCAGGCTCACTCCGGGAGGGACATATGGCTACACCTTC. It specifies CATRLTPGGTYGYTF.

J is TRBJ1-2 and V is TRBV13, with unresolved D. Trimming removed 1 base at V and 2 bases at J, with 20 bases between. The V gene's germline CDR1 is PRHDT and CDR2 FYEKMQ (reference sequence). The CDR3 has 18 residues. CDR3 DNA: TGTGCCAGCAGCTTAGAAAGTTGGACCGAGGGCACGAACTATGGCTACACCTTC. This encodes CASSLESWTEGTNYGYTF.

The J gene is TRBJ2-5, the V gene TRBV29-1, with D tentatively TRBD1 (5 bases). The CDR3 runs 13 residues. Trimming shortened V by 4 bases and J by 3 bases, and 12 bases separated the two germline ends. Germline-derived CDR1 and CDR2 are SQVTM and ANQGSEA. Written as DNA, the CDR3 is TGCAGCGTTGGGGGCTTAATAGAAGAGACCCAGTACTTC. Translation: CSVGGLIEETQYF.

This chain links TRBV19 with TRBJ1-4; D possibly corresponds to TRBD1 (6 bases). The CDR3 totals 15 residues. V dropped 5 bases and J dropped 7 bases, with 17 bases sitting between them. Germline V gives CDR1 LNHDA, CDR2 SQIVND (reference sequence). CDR3 coding DNA: TGTGCCAGTAGTCCCAGATCAGGGGTCGGTGAAAAACTGTTTTTT. Its translation is CASSPRSGVGEKLFF.

The V gene is TRBV18, the J gene TRBJ1-1; D might be TRBD1 (5 bases). With 2 bases removed from V and 4 bases from J, the gap between germline ends came to 23 bases. This CDR3 comprises 18 residues. Germline CDR1 KGHSH, CDR2 LQKENI. The CDR3 here is CASSPVISVGGSTTEAFF. The DNA for the CDR3 is TGTGCCAGCTCACCAGTTATTAGCGTCGGGGGTTCGACCACTGAAGCTTTCTTT. The whole variable domain, filled in from reference TRBV18 and TRBJ1-1, reads NAGVMQNPRHLVRRRGQEARLRCSPMKGHSHVYWYRQLPEEGLKFMVYLQKENIIDESGMPKERFSAEFPKEGPSILRIQQVVRGDSAAYFCASSPVISVGGSTTEAFFGQGTRLTVV.

V is TRBV3-1 (or the pseudogene TRBV3-2) and J is TRBJ1-1; D may be TRBD1 (5 bases). CDR3 length equals 14 residues. The ends were cut back, 4 bases at V and 1 base at J, with 10 bases in the middle. Germline CDR1 LGHDT, CDR2 YNNKEL (reference sequence). The CDR3 nucleotides read TGTGCCAGCAGCCTTCCCGACAGGAACACTGAAGCTTTCTTT. It codes for CASSLPDRNTEAFF.

The table lists this clone with a few counts. The gene calls are TRBV7-6 and TRBJ1-4; D gene ambiguous. Per germline, CDR1 SGHVS and CDR2 FNYEAQ. This CDR3 contains 16 residues. Trimming shortened V by 3 bases and J by 0 bases, and 11 bases separated the two germline ends. CDR3 nucleotide sequence: TGTGCCAGCAGCTTGTTCGCGGCAGCAACTAATGAAAAACTGTTTTTT. This encodes CASSLFAAATNEKLFF.

This clone showed up just once. The V call is TRBV5-1, the J call TRBJ2-5; D remains unclear. The CDR3 runs 13 residues. V lost 1 base and J lost 5, with 9 bases in between. Germline CDR1 SGHRS, CDR2 YFSETQ. CDR3 loop: CASSLPGEETQYF. The CDR3 DNA reads as TGCGCCAGCAGCTTGCCAGGCGAGGAGACCCAGTACTTC.

The rearrangement uses TRBV24-1 and TRBJ1-5; 11 bases agree with TRBD1. Per germline, CDR1 KGHDR and CDR2 SFDVKD. With V trimmed by 3 bases and J by 4 bases, 4 bases remained unmatched. This CDR3 has 16 residues. CDR3 amino acids: CATSDGDRGDNQPQHF. The CDR3 DNA reads as TGTGCCACCAGTGATGGGGACAGGGGGGATAATCAGCCCCAGCATTTT.

This rearrangement joins TRBV19 to TRBJ2-4, with TRBD1 matching over 7 bases. The CDR3 loop spans 11 amino acids. Germline V gene data show CDR1 as LNHDA and CDR2 as SQIVND (reference sequence). V gave up 7 bases and J gave up 13 bases; unmatched junction bases: 7. The CDR3 sequence: CASTTGNVQYF. In nucleotides, the CDR3 is TGTGCCAGTACGACAGGGAATGTACAGTACTTC.